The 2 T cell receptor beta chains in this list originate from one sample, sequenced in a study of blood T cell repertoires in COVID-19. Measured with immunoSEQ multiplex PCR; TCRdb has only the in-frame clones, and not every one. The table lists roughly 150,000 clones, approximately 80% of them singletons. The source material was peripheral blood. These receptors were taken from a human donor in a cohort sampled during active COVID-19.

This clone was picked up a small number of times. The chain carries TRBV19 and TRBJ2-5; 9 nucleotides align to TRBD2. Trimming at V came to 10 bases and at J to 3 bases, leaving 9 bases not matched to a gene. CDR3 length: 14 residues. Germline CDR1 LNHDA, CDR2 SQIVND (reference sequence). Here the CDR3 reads CATRGASGKETQYF. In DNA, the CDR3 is TGTGCCACCAGGGGGGCTAGCGGGAAAGAGACCCAGTACTTC.

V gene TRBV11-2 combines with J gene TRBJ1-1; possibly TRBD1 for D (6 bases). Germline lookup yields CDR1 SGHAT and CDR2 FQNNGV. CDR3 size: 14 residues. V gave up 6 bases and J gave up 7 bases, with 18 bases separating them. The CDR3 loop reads CASSPDRSSSEAFF. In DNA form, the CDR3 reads TGTGCCAGCAGTCCCGACAGGTCGAGCAGTGAAGCTTTCTTT. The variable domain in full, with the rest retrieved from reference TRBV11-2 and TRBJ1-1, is EAGVAQSPRYKIIEKRQSVAFWCNPISGHATLYWYQQILGQGPKLLIQFQNNGVVDDSQLPKDRFSAERLKGVDSTLKIQPAKLEDSAVYLCASSPDRSSSEAFFGQGTRLTVV.